There are a few counts of the clone carrying this T cell receptor beta chain. The target antigen is unknown. Germline-derived CDR1 and CDR2 are MGHRA and YSYEKL. V was trimmed by 0 bases and J by 10 bases, leaving 12 bases between them. The CDR3 loop spans 14 amino acids. CD8+CD4-CCR7+CD45RA+ cells were sorted as naive CD8 T cells. Bulk TCR libraries used previously described methods and listed TCR primers. TCRdb redid the calling of the PCR reads with MiXCR, one entry per CDR3 protein. This repertoire shows about 640,000 distinct CDR3 sequences, about 20% found once; its top ten account for around 0.86%. This sample was included in a study of molecular identifiers for immune sequencing clone quantification. General study points: Clones above 20 RNA copies held over 98% of effector molecules, under 1% in naive cells.

Source material: naive CD8+ T cells from blood, with Jurkat cell RNA spiked in. Subset: FACS-sorted CD8+CD4-CCR7+CD45RA+ naive T cells. The TCR originated in a human donor in good health. Some libraries in this study had Jurkat cell RNA spiked in. V usage is TRBV4-1 and J usage is TRBJ1-4; weak D call: TRBD1 (6 bases). The CDR3 sequence: CASSQDPGTPKLFF. CDR3 DNA sequence: TGCGCCAGCAGCCAAGATCCCGGGACACCAAAACTGTTTTTT.